These 13 T cell receptor beta chains were sequenced from one sample in a study of human T cells and chemical hapten exposure. A single record per CDR3 protein comes from TCRdb applying MiXCR to the RACE reads. This repertoire shows approximately 80,000 distinct CDR3 sequences, under 11% found once; its top ten account for around 5%. Time point here: patch test 2, 6 weeks after DPC sensitization. Treatment denoted: therapeutic diphenylcyclopropenone sensitization with weekly scalp DPC. The specimen was whole blood, collected in connection with sensitization to the hapten diphenylcyclopropenone (DPC). The receptor source for this set is a woman between 45 and 60 years old with alopecia areata. Some clones in this sample may be carry-over from other donors' samples.

Many counts were recorded for this clonotype. This chain uses TRBV3-1 with TRBJ1-3, with unresolved D. CDR3 length: 16 amino acids. V was clipped by 4 bases and J by 1 base, with 14 bases between them. CDR1 is LGHDT, CDR2 YNNKEL, per germline (reference sequence). The CDR3 loop reads CASSLRLGKSGNTIYF. In nucleotides, the CDR3 is TGTGCCAGCAGCCTTAGACTGGGGAAGTCTGGAAACACCATATATTTT.

V and J are TRBV5-1 and TRBJ1-5, with TRBD1 as a possible D gene (5 bases). CDR1 SGHRS and CDR2 YFSETQ come from the germline V gene. Trimming removed 2 bases at V and 4 bases at J, with 7 bases between. The CDR3 runs to 13 residues. In nucleotides, the CDR3 is TGCGCCAGCAGCTTTGCAGGGAATCAGCCCCAGCATTTT. Protein: CASSFAGNQPQHF.

This clonotype appeared a few times. The chain has TRBV20-1 and TRBJ1-1; D gene unclear. V lost 3 bases to trimming and J lost 1 base, with 6 bases between them. In germline, CDR1 is DFQATT, CDR2 SNEGSKA (reference sequence). The CDR3 is 12 amino acids. CDR3 sequence reads: CSASAGNTEAFF. In nucleotides, the CDR3 is TGCAGTGCTAGTGCAGGGAACACTGAAGCTTTCTTT.

The genes are TRBV6-1 and TRBJ2-1; 8 bases map to TRBD2. J gave up 10 bases and V 3 bases, and 5 bases lay outside the gene matches. There are 13 residues in the CDR3. Per the germline V gene, CDR1 is MNHNS and CDR2 is SASEGT. DNA for the CDR3: TGTGCCAGCAGTGATCTAATAGCGGGAGAGCAGTTCTTC. Translating gives CASSDLIAGEQFF.

This clonotype was found many times. V and J are TRBV5-6 and TRBJ2-2; D remains unclear. Trimming cost V 4 bases and J 1 base, with 8 bases left between them. The germline gives CDR1 SGHDT, CDR2 YYEEEE. The CDR3 runs to 14 residues. In nucleotides, the CDR3 is TGTGCCAGCAGCACGAACAGGAACACCGGGGAGCTGTTTTTT. Translating it yields CASSTNRNTGELFF.

This clonotype came up many times. The chain recombines TRBV6-1 with TRBJ1-5, with D possibly TRBD1 on 5 matching bases. The CDR3 contains 13 residues. CDR1 is MNHNS and CDR2 is SASEGT in the germline V gene. The V end was cut by 1 base, the J end by 9 bases, with 10 bases between. The CDR3 is CASSEDRSAPQHF. The CDR3 bases are TGTGCCAGCAGTGAAGACAGGTCTGCGCCCCAGCATTTT.

This clonotype was observed a handful of times. This rearrangement joins TRBV20-1 to TRBJ2-1, with 7 bases aligning to TRBD2. Germline loops: CDR1 DFQATT, CDR2 SNEGSKA (reference sequence). With V trimmed by 3 bases and J by 9 bases, 8 bases remained unmatched. The CDR3 is 13 residues long. DNA for the CDR3: TGCAGTGCTAGTTTGGCGGGAGAAGGTGAGCAGTTCTTC. It is translated as CSASLAGEGEQFF.

This clonotype was seen many times. This rearrangement joins TRBV6-5 to TRBJ2-3; 12 bases align to TRBD2. The length of the CDR3 is 15 residues. Germline lookup yields CDR1 MNHEY and CDR2 SVGAGI. The ends lost 7 bases at V and 4 bases at J; junction bases unmatched: 6. CDR3 loop: CASTRLAGVADTQYF. The CDR3 region has the DNA TGTGCCAGCACCCGACTAGCGGGAGTAGCAGATACGCAGTATTTT.

This clonotype was found a few times. The genes are TRBV7-9 and TRBJ2-7; TRBD2 matches 10 bases. V lost 1 base, J lost 7 bases, and 10 bases stayed unmatched. In germline, CDR1 is SEHNR, CDR2 FQNEAQ (reference sequence). This CDR3 has 16 residues. CDR3 coding DNA: TGTGCCAGCAGCTTAGTCTGGCTAGCGGGAGCGGGGGAGCAGTACTTC. The encoded protein is CASSLVWLAGAGEQYF. Based on the CDR3 plus reference TRBV7-9 and TRBJ2-7, the full variable domain is DTGVSQNPRHKITKRGQNVTFRCDPISEHNRLYWYRQTLGQGPEFLTYFQNEAQLEKSRLLSDRFSAERPKGSFSTLEIQRTEQGDSAMYLCASSLVWLAGAGEQYFGPGTRLTVT.

This clonotype was observed many times. This chain links TRBV25-1 with TRBJ2-7, with a tentative D call TRBD1 (6 bases). The germline CDR1 and CDR2 sequences are MGHDK and SYGVNS. The CDR3 runs to 14 residues. V was pared by 4 bases and J by 0 bases, with 10 bases between. CDR3 nucleotide sequence: TGTGCCAGCAGTGTTGGGGGCGACTCCTACGAGCAGTACTTC. Its translation is CASSVGGDSYEQYF.

Only a few counts were recorded for this clonotype. The rearrangement joins TRBV27 to TRBJ2-1; TRBD2 might be the D (7 bases). Germline CDR1 and CDR2: MNHEY and SMNVEV (reference sequence). Trimming left V 0 bases short and J 13 bases short, with 31 bases between. CDR3 size: 19 residues. For the CDR3, the DNA is TGTGCCAGCAGTTTATCGGCCCCTCCGACTAGGGGGAGGGCCTCCTTCCAGTTCTTC. It codes for CASSLSAPPTRGRASFQFF.

In its sample, this clonotype was seen many times. The J gene is TRBJ2-1, the V gene TRBV20-1, with D tentatively TRBD1 (6 bases). Trimming stripped 6 bases from V and 3 bases from J, with 15 bases between. The germline CDR1 and CDR2 sequences are DFQATT and SNEGSKA (reference sequence). The CDR3 length is 14 residues. The CDR3 loop is CSAAGEGVYNEQFF. The CDR3 DNA reads as TGCAGTGCCGCTGGTGAGGGGGTCTACAATGAGCAGTTCTTC.

This clonotype was picked up a small number of times. The V call is TRBV19, the J call TRBJ1-5; 10 positions agree with TRBD1. The germline V gene has CDR1 LNHDA and CDR2 SQIVND (reference sequence). The CDR3 runs to 14 residues. The trim removed 10 bases at V and 5 bases at J, leaving 8 bases unmatched. The CDR3 here is CATRLGQGDQPQHF. DNA for the CDR3: TGTGCCACCAGGCTCGGACAGGGGGATCAGCCCCAGCATTTT. Full variable domain (outside the CDR3, taken from reference TRBV19 and TRBJ1-5): DGGITQSPKYLFRKEGQNVTLSCEQNLNHDAMYWYRQDPGQGLRLIYYSQIVNDFQKGDIAEGYSVSREKKESFPLTVTSAQKNPTAFYLCATRLGQGDQPQHFGDGTRLSIL.